This TCR beta chain came from a study of blood T cells in healthy people across ages. Study-wide findings and caveats: Naive CD4+ cell counts and diversity both ran higher in long-lived than in aged donors. Diversity of TCR beta per million T cells declined in a roughly linear way with age.

Per sample, a minimum of 6.5 million PBMCs were isolated. A few counts support this clonotype. Its antigen is still unknown. The germline CDR1 and CDR2 sequences are MNHEY and SMNVEV (reference sequence). Trimming cost V 4 bases and J 4 bases; bases outside gene matches: 10. The CDR3 is 17 residues long. Together with a sample-barcoded 5' primer, a J-beta primer mix was included in a second PCR lasting roughly 7 to 11 cycles. Each sample provided no less than 2.5 million CDR3-containing paired-end reads. TCRdb re-called the 5' RACE reads through MiXCR, storing one row per CDR3 protein. The sample lists fewer than 1.5 million distinct CDR3 sequences; approximately 42% were seen once.

Sequencing was carried out using blood. The chain combines TRBV27 with TRBJ2-1; 10 bases are shared with TRBD2. The clonotype was recovered from a woman aged 18-29 years in good health. Written as DNA, the CDR3 is TGTGCCAGCAGTTCCCTAGCTAGCGGGAGTGGGTACAATGAGCAGTTCTTC. Translation gives CASSSLASGSGYNEQFF.